This entry describes one TCR beta chain. Antigen specificity is unknown. Germline lookup yields CDR1 LNHDA and CDR2 SQIVND (reference sequence). Trimming cost V 3 bases and J 6 bases, with 15 bases left between them. The CDR3 contains 14 residues. Only in-frame clones appear in the TCRdb table, and some are missing; sequencing was by immunoSEQ multiplex PCR. The repertoire has some 350,000 clones, roughly 94% of them found once; the top ten carry around 4.2%. The source of the sample is a study of Ad26.COV2.S vaccination and SARS-CoV-2 variants. Overall study results and limits: Placebo recipients trailed vaccine recipients in spike-specific TCR breadth. Similar non-spike TCR breadth was observed in recipients of vaccine and of placebo. CD8+ and CD4+ T cells specific for spike reportedly responded with substantial breadth after vaccination.

Sequenced here: peripheral blood, sampled after recovery from COVID-19. The rearrangement uses TRBV19 and TRBJ2-7; tentative D call: TRBD2 (6 bases). The clonotype originates from a human donor who had recovered from COVID-19. CDR3 residues: CASSIRGSPGEQYF. The CDR3, as DNA: TGTGCCAGTAGTATTCGGGGGTCCCCAGGCGAGCAGTACTTC.